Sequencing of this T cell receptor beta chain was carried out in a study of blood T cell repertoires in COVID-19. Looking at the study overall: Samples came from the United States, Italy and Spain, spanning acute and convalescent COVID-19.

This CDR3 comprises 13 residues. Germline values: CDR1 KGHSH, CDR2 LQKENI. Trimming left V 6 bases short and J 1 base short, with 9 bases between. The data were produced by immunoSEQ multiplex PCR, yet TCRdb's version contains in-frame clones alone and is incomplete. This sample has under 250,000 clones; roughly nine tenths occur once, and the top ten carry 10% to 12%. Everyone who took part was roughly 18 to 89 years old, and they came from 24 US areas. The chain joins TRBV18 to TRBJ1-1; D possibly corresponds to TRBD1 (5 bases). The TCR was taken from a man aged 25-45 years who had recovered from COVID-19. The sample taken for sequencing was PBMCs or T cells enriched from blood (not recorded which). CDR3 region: CASSKGANTEAFF. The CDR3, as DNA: TGTGCCAGCTCTAAAGGGGCGAACACTGAAGCTTTCTTT.